This entry concerns a single T cell receptor (beta chain). The antigen is unknown. The method was immunoSEQ multiplex PCR; TCRdb's version includes in-frame clones alone and lacks a portion of them. Here the sample spans 78,000 or so clones, almost 97% being singletons. Trimming removed 4 bases from V and 2 bases from J, with 32 bases in between. The CDR3 length is 21 residues. Germline CDR1 reads LNHDA; CDR2 reads SQIVND (reference sequence). The source of the sample is a study of cytomegalovirus exposure and HLA in healthy donors. Study results and caveats: The classifier reportedly diagnosed cytomegalovirus status with high specificity and sensitivity.

The origin of this receptor is a man in his late teens or twenties in good health and CMV-seropositive. Sequencing was done on a sample of PBMCs. The rearrangement uses TRBV19 and TRBJ1-1, with D perhaps TRBD1 (5 bases). The CDR3 nucleotides are TGTGCCAGTAGTAACAGTCGCGCGATTGTCCCCAAGGGGTATGCAAACACTGAAGCTTTCTTT. Amino acid sequence: CASSNSRAIVPKGYANTEAFF.